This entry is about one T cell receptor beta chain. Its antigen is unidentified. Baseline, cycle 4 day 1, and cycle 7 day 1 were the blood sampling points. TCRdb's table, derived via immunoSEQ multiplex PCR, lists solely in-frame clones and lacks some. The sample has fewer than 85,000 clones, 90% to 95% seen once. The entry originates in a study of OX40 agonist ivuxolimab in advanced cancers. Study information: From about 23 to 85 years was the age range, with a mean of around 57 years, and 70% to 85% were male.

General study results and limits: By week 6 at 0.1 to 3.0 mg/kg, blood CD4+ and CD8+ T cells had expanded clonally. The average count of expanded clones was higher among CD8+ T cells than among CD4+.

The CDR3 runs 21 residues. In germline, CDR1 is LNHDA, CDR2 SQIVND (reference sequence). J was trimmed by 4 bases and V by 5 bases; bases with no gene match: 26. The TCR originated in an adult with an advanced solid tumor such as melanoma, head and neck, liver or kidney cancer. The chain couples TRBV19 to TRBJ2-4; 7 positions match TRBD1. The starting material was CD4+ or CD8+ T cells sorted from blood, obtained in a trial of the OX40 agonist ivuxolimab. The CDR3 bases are TGTGCCAGTAGTTCCCCCGGGACAGTTTCTCGGGCGGGTCCCCATAAAAACATTCAGTACTTC. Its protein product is CASSSPGTVSRAGPHKNIQYF.